This record covers a single T cell receptor beta chain. Its antigen is still unknown. The sample originates from a study of T cell responses to AZD1222 COVID-19 vaccine. Study-wide findings and caveats: Just 5 to 7 AZD1222 recipients were seropositive at baseline. Two AZD1222 doses significantly raised spike-specific TCR breadth and depth over controls.

The assay was immunoSEQ multiplex PCR, and TCRdb's table has in-frame clones only and misses some. The sample carries around 180,000 clones, under 95% recorded once. CDR3 size: 15 residues. Germline values: CDR1 MNHEY, CDR2 SVGEGT. V gave up 2 bases and J gave up 2 bases, with 12 bases separating them. Second-dose recipients at about 4 or about 12 weeks were treated as one pooled group. The J gene is TRBJ1-2, the V gene TRBV6-2 or TRBV6-3; no reliable D call. The sample was peripheral blood, taken 28 days after the second AZD1222 dose. The TCR comes from an adult who received the AZD1222 COVID-19 vaccine. Written as DNA, the CDR3 is TGTGCCAGCAGTTACAATGTGGTATCCAACTATGGCTACACCTTC. Amino acid sequence: CASSYNVVSNYGYTF.